Below are 18 T cell receptor beta chains sequenced from a single sample in a study of cytomegalovirus exposure and HLA in healthy donors. PCR primers comprised 60 Vbeta and 13 Jbeta primers. Here immunoSEQ multiplex PCR was the method, and the copy in TCRdb shows in-frame clones only, minus some. Of about 200,000 clones in the sample, around 86% were seen once. The sequencing sample was made of PBMCs. The source of these receptors is a woman aged 50 to 65 in good health and CMV-seropositive.

This sequence joins TRBV30 and TRBJ1-4; 10 bases match TRBD1. From germline, CDR1 is GTSNPN and CDR2 SVGIG (reference sequence). V lost 5 bases to trimming and J lost 5 bases; unmatched junction nucleotides: 2. The CDR3 runs 13 residues. CDR3 protein: CAWAGQGNEKLFF. The DNA of the CDR3 is TGTGCCTGGGCGGGACAGGGGAATGAAAAACTGTTTTTT.

The rearrangement links TRBV10-3 to TRBJ1-5, with 10 positions matching TRBD1. The germline CDR1 and CDR2 sequences are ENHRY and SYGVKD. V shed 3 bases and J 6 bases; nucleotides not matched to a gene: 8. The CDR3 consists of 16 residues. CDR3 DNA sequence: TGTGCCATCAGTGACCCGGGGACAGGGGATAGTCAGCCCCAGCATTTT. Translation gives CAISDPGTGDSQPQHF.

The V call is TRBV7-9, the J call TRBJ2-5, with D tentatively TRBD2 (6 bases). Germline CDR1 is SEHNR and CDR2 is FQNEAQ (reference sequence). V lost 5 bases and J lost 4, with 11 bases in between. The CDR3 spans 13 residues. CDR3 DNA: TGTGCCAGCAGCCCGACTAGGGGAGAGACCCAGTACTTC. Protein: CASSPTRGETQYF.

This rearrangement joins TRBV15 to TRBJ2-3; D is uncertain. The CDR3 covers 12 residues. Germline-derived CDR1 and CDR2 are LNHNV and YYDKDF (reference sequence). The V and J ends lost 0 bases and 6 bases respectively, with 4 bases between them. In nucleotides, the CDR3 is TGTGCCACCAGCAGAGAGCGTGATACGCAGTATTTT. It is translated as CATSRERDTQYF. Variable domain in full (rest from reference TRBV15 and TRBJ2-3): DAMVIQNPRYQVTQFGKPVTLSCSQTLNHNVMYWYQQKSSQAPKLLFHYYDKDFNNEADTPDNFQSRRPNTSFCFLDIRSPGLGDTAMYLCATSRERDTQYFGPGTRLTVL.

The chain is built from TRBV28 and TRBJ2-1, with 7 bases that match TRBD1. From germline, CDR1 is MDHEN and CDR2 SYDVKM. The V gene end was trimmed by 10 bases and the J gene end by 3 bases; junction bases not matched to a gene: 3. The CDR3 loop spans 12 amino acids. CDR3 sequence reads: CATGDSYNEQFF. The DNA for the CDR3 is TGTGCCACCGGGGACAGCTACAATGAGCAGTTCTTC.

On this clone: An end of the junction does not agree with germline; a read error may underlie this. The CDR3 protein is CASRDRAKNSQYF. The CDR3 DNA reads TGTGCCAGCAGGGACAGGGCCAAAAACAGTCAGTACTTC. The rearrangement uses TRBV27 and TRBJ2-4, with 8 bases identical to TRBD1. This CDR3 contains 13 residues. Per germline, CDR1 MNHEY and CDR2 SMNVEV (reference sequence).

The chain is built from TRBV6-1 and TRBJ1-5; D is possibly TRBD1 (5 bases). The germline V and J ends were trimmed by 11 bases and 2 bases, with 19 bases remaining between them. This CDR3 spans 15 amino acids. The germline V gene has CDR1 MNHNS and CDR2 SASEGT. CDR3 coding DNA: TGTGCCTCGCGGGGCCGCCTATATGGCAATCAGCCCCAGCATTTT. Translated: CASRGRLYGNQPQHF.

CDR3 sequence: CASSQDPPPGATEAFF. The CDR3 DNA reads TGCGCCAGCAGCCAAGATCCGCCGCCAGGGGCCACTGAAGCTTTCTTT. V and J are TRBV4-3 and TRBJ1-1; D is perhaps TRBD1 (6 bases). V was cut by 0 bases and J by 4 bases, with 15 bases left in between. This CDR3 has 16 residues. Germline CDR1 is LGHNA and CDR2 is YSLEER.

This chain connects TRBV2 to TRBJ1-4; 7 bases agree with TRBD1. With V trimmed by 3 bases and J by 8 bases, 9 bases remained unmatched. The CDR3 has 15 residues. Germline V lookup: CDR1 SNHLY, CDR2 FYNNEI. The DNA for the CDR3 is TGTGCCAGCAGTGATTTCAGGGGGATGGAGGAAAAACTGTTTTTT. Protein product: CASSDFRGMEEKLFF. Drawing the rest from reference TRBV2 and TRBJ1-4, the complete variable domain is EPEVTQTPSHQVTQMGQEVILRCVPISNHLYFYWYRQILGQKVEFLVSFYNNEISEKSEIFDDQFSVERPDGSNFTLKIRSTKLEDSAMYFCASSDFRGMEEKLFFGSGTQLSVL.

The chain uses TRBV14 and TRBJ1-1, with D perhaps TRBD1 (5 bases). Per germline, CDR1 SGHDN and CDR2 FVKESK. V was shortened by 1 base and J by 1 base, with 10 bases between the two germline ends. The CDR3 is 15 amino acids. CDR3 in amino acids: CASSQVPGGNTEAFF. The DNA for the CDR3 is TGTGCCAGCAGCCAAGTTCCGGGGGGGAACACTGAAGCTTTCTTT.

V and J are TRBV7-9 and TRBJ2-3; 10 nucleotides line up with TRBD2. J gave up 2 bases and V 5 bases, and 4 bases lay outside the gene matches. CDR3 size: 15 residues. CDR1 is SEHNR and CDR2 is FQNEAQ in the germline V gene (reference sequence). This chain's CDR3 is CASSPSGRATDTQYF. The DNA for the CDR3 is TGTGCCAGCAGCCCGAGCGGGAGGGCCACAGATACGCAGTATTTT.

This sequence joins TRBV10-3 and TRBJ1-4, with D possibly being TRBD1 (5 bases). This CDR3 comprises 18 residues. V shed 2 bases and J shed 11 bases, with 27 bases lying between them. Germline V gene lookup returns CDR1 ENHRY and CDR2 SYGVKD. DNA for the CDR3: TGTGCCATCAGTGAGGGAGTAGGGCAGGGTCCAACCACGTGGAAACTGTTTTTT. Translation: CAISEGVGQGPTTWKLFF.

The V and J genes are TRBV6-1 and TRBJ2-7; TRBD2 is a possible D gene (7 bases). CDR3 length equals 15 residues. V lost 3 bases and J lost 0, with 12 bases in between. The germline CDR1 and CDR2 sequences are MNHNS and SASEGT. This CDR3 is CASSDKGGGSYEQYF. The CDR3 DNA sequence: TGTGCCAGCAGTGATAAGGGGGGGGGCTCCTACGAGCAGTACTTC.

This chain links TRBV18 with TRBJ1-1, with D possibly matching TRBD1 (5 bases). The CDR3 length is 12 residues. V was cut by 6 bases and J by 3 bases, with 8 bases left in between. Germline loops: CDR1 KGHSH, CDR2 LQKENI. The CDR3 region is CASSTAHTEAFF. For the CDR3, the DNA is TGTGCCAGCTCGACAGCCCACACTGAAGCTTTCTTT.

J is TRBJ1-4 and V is TRBV29-1; no clear D gene. Between the trimmed V and J ends, which lost 3 bases and 0 bases, there was a span of 8 bases. In germline, CDR1 is SQVTM, CDR2 ANQGSEA. The CDR3 covers 14 residues. The CDR3 is CSVDAGTTNEKLFF. The CDR3 DNA sequence: TGCAGCGTTGATGCCGGGACAACTAATGAAAAACTGTTTTTT.

The chain joins TRBV2 to TRBJ2-7; tentatively, D is TRBD2 (5 bases). The V gene's germline CDR1 is SNHLY and CDR2 FYNNEI. V gave up 6 bases and J gave up 4 bases, with 7 bases separating them. The CDR3 has 11 residues. The DNA for the CDR3 is TGTGCCAGCAGCGGGGAGTACGAGCAGTACTTC. The encoded protein is CASSGEYEQYF.

The chain combines TRBV28 with TRBJ2-7; TRBD2 matches at 13 bases. The length of the CDR3 is 17 residues. With 5 bases clipped from V and 2 bases from J, the junction kept 9 bases outside the gene matches. Germline values: CDR1 MDHEN, CDR2 SYDVKM. The CDR3 DNA reads TGTGCCAGCAGTGCCCCCGGGACTAGCGGGGTAACCTACGAGCAGTACTTC. Protein: CASSAPGTSGVTYEQYF.

The chain carries TRBV10-2 and TRBJ2-1, with 7 positions matching TRBD2. This CDR3 spans 14 amino acids. The V gene end was trimmed by 7 bases and the J gene end by 2 bases; junction bases not matched to a gene: 5. From germline, CDR1 is WSHSY and CDR2 SAAADI. As DNA, the CDR3 is TGCGCCAGCACCGGGACTACTACCTACAATGAGCAGTTCTTC. Amino acids: CASTGTTTYNEQFF.